This T cell receptor (beta chain) was identified in a study of blood T cells in healthy people across ages. This clonotype has just a few counts. PCR was performed a second time for roughly 7 to 12 cycles using a sample-barcoded 5' primer and a J-beta primer mix. TCRdb called the 5' RACE reads again in MiXCR, with one record for every CDR3 protein. The sample holds about a million distinct CDR3 sequences; 48% are singletons and the top ten take 13%. The CDR3 runs 15 residues. Between the trimmed V and J ends, which lost 0 bases and 2 bases, there was a span of 14 bases. Germline values: CDR1 DFQATT, CDR2 SNEGSKA (reference sequence).

The TCR sequence derives from a man aged 25-45 years in good health. V is TRBV20-1 and J is TRBJ2-7, with D perhaps matching TRBD2 (5 bases). The sequencing sample was made of blood. DNA of the CDR3: TGCAGTGCTAGAGATCTATTGGAGGCCGCCTACGAGCAGTACTTC. It specifies CSARDLLEAAYEQYF.